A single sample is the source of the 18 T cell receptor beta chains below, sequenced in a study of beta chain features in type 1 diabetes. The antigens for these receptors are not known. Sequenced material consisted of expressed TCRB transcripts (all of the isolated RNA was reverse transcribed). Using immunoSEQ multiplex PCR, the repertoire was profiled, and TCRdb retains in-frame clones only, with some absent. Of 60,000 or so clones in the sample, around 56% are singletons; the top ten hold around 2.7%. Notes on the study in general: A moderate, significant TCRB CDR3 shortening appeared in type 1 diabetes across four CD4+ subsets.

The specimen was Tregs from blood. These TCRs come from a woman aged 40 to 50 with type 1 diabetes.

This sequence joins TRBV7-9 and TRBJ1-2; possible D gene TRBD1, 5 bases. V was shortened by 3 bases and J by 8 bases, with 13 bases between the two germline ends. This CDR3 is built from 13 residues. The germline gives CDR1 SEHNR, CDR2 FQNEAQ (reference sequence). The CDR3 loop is CASSFQGEYGYTF. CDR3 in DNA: TGTGCCAGCAGCTTTCAGGGCGAATACGGCTACACCTTC.

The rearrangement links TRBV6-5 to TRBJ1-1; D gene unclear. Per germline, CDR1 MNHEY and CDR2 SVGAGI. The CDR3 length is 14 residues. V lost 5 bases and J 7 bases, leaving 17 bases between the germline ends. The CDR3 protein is CASSAGLKRVEAFF. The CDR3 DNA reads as TGTGCCAGCAGTGCAGGACTGAAGAGGGTTGAAGCTTTCTTT.

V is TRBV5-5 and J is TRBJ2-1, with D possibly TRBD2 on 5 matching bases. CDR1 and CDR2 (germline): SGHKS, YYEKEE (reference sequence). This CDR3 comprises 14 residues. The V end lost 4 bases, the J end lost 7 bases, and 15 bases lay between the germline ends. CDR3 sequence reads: CASSPGSRVNEQFF. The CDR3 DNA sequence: TGTGCCAGCAGCCCCGGGTCGAGGGTAAATGAGCAGTTCTTC.

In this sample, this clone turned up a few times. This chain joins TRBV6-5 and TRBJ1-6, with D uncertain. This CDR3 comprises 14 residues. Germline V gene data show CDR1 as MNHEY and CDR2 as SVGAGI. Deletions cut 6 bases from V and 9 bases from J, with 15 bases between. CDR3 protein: CASSPTGFPSPLHF. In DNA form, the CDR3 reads TGTGCCAGCAGCCCGACGGGATTTCCTTCACCCCTCCACTTT.

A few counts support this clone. The CDR3 loop reads CSVERGGEQYF. DNA of the CDR3: TGCAGCGTTGAACGCGGGGGCGAGCAGTACTTC. The chain couples TRBV29-1 to TRBJ2-7; TRBD2 agrees at 7 bases. Germline CDR1 SQVTM, CDR2 ANQGSEA. J lost 6 bases, V lost 2 bases, and 1 base had no gene match. This CDR3 is built from 11 residues.

The CDR3 DNA sequence: TGTGCCAGCTCACCACCGACAGGAGAGACCCAGTACTTC. Amino acids: CASSPPTGETQYF. The chain couples TRBV18 to TRBJ2-5; the D gene is possibly TRBD1 (6 bases). The CDR3 consists of 13 residues. V shed 0 bases and J shed 4 bases, with 6 bases lying between them. The V gene's germline CDR1 is KGHSH and CDR2 LQKENI.

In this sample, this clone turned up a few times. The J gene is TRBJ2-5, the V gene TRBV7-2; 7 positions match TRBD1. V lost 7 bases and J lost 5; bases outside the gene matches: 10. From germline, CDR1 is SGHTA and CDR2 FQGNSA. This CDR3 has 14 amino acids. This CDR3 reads CASTGQTGYETQYF. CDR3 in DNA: TGTGCCAGCACCGGCCAGACAGGGTACGAGACCCAGTACTTC. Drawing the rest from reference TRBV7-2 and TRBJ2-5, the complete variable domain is GAGVSQSPSNKVTEKGKDVELRCDPISGHTALYWYRQSLGQGLEFLIYFQGNSAPDKSGLPSDRFSAERTGGSVSTLTIQRTQQEDSAVYLCASTGQTGYETQYFGPGTRLLVL.

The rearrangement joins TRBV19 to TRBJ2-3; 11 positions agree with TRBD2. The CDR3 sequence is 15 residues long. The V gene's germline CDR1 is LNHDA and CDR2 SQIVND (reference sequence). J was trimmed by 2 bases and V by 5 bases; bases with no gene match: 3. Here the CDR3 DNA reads TGTGCCAGTAGTCGGACTAGCGGGTTCACAGATACGCAGTATTTT. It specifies CASSRTSGFTDTQYF.

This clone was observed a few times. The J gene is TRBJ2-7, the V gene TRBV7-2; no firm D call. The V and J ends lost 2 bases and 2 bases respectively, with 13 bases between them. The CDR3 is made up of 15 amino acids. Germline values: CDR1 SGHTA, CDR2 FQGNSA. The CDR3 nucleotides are TGTGCCAGCAGCTTAACCGCGGTTCGAACCTACGAGCAGTACTTC. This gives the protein CASSLTAVRTYEQYF.

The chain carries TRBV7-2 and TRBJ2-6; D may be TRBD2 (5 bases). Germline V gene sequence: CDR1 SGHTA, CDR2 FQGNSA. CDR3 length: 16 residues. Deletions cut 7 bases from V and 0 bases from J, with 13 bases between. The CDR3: CASNPRGRSGANVLTF. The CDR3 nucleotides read TGTGCCAGCAATCCCCGGGGTCGCTCTGGGGCCAACGTCCTGACTTTC. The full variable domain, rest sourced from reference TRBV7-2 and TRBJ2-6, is GAGVSQSPSNKVTEKGKDVELRCDPISGHTALYWYRQSLGQGLEFLIYFQGNSAPDKSGLPSDRFSAERTGGSVSTLTIQRTQQEDSAVYLCASNPRGRSGANVLTFGAGSRLTVL.

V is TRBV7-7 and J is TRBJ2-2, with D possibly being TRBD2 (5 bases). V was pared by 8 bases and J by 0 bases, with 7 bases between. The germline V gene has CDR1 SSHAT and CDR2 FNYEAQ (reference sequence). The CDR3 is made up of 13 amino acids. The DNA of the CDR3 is TGTGCCAGCGCGAGGGCGAACACCGGGGAGCTGTTTTTT. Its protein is CASARANTGELFF.

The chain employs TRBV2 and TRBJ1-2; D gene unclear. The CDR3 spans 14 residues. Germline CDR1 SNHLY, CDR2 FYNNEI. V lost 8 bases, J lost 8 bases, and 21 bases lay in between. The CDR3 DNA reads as TGTGCCAGCCATGAGTCCGCGACTCTCGGCGGCTACACCTTC. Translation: CASHESATLGGYTF.

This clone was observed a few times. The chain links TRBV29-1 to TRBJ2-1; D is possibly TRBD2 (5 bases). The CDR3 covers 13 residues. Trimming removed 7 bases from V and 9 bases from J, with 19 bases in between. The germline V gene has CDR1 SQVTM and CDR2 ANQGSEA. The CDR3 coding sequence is TGCAGCGCCCATCACACTAGTTTCGGTGAGCAGTTCTTC. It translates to CSAHHTSFGEQFF.

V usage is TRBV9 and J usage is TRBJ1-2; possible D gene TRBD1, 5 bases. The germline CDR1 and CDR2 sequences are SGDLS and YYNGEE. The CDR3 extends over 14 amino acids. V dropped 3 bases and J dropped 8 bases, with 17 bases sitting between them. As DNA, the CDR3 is TGTGCCAGCAGCGAGGGGCCCACCTGGCGGGGCTACACCTTC. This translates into CASSEGPTWRGYTF.

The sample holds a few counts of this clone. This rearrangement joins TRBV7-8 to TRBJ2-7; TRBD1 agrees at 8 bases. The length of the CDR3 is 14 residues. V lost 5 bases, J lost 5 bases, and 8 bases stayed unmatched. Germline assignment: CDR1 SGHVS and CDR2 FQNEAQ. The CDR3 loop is CASSRRTGSDEQYF. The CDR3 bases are TGTGCCAGCAGCCGGAGGACAGGGTCTGACGAGCAGTACTTC.

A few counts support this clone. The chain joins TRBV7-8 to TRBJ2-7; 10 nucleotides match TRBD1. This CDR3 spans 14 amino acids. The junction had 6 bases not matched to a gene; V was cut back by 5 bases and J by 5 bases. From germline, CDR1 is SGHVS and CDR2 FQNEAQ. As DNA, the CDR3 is TGTGCCAGCAGCCCGACAGGGGGCTATAACGAGCAGTACTTC. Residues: CASSPTGGYNEQYF.

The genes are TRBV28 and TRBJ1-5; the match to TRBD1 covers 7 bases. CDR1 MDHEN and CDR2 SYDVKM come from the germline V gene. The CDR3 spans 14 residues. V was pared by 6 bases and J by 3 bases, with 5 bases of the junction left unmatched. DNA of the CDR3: TGTGCCAGCAGCCGGACAGGCGACAATCAGCCCCAGCATTTT. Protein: CASSRTGDNQPQHF.

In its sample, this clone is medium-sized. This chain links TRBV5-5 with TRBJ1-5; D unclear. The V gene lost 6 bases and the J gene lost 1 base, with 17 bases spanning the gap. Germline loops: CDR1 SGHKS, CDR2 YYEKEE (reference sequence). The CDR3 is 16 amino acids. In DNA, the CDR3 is TGTGCCAGCATGAAAGATCCGGGAGGGAGCAATCAGCCCCAGCATTTT. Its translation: CASMKDPGGSNQPQHF.